This record concerns one T cell receptor beta chain sequence. These data are taken from a study of Graves' ophthalmopathy and Graves' hyperthyroidism. The TCR beta CDR3 regions underwent amplification from RNA transcripts. Second-round multiplex PCR came after a first-round RT-PCR that employed HTBI primers. TCRdb re-called the multiplex PCR reads through MiXCR, storing one row per CDR3 protein. The sample includes about 220,000 distinct CDR3 sequences, around a fifth seen only once; the top ten take 43%. Germline trimming cut 2 bases from V and 2 bases from J; bases unmatched to any gene: 1. This CDR3 contains 14 residues. Germline CDR1 is SGHTA and CDR2 is FQGTGA.

The specimen was peripheral blood. This receptor was identified in a woman between 50 and 59 years old with Graves' ophthalmopathy. J is TRBJ2-5 and V is TRBV7-3, with 8 bases matching TRBD2. CDR3 residues: CASSLPSGQETQYF. The CDR3 DNA is TGTGCCAGCAGCTTACCTAGCGGGCAAGAGACCCAGTACTTC.